A selection of T cell receptor beta chains follows, all from one sample in a study of naive and memory T cell subsets. TCRdb re-called the UMI-ligation and nested PCR reads with MiXCR, one entry per CDR3 protein. The sample has more than 120,000 distinct CDR3 sequences; roughly a fifth are singletons. Sequencing was done on a sample of naive CD8+ T cells from blood. These receptors all come from a human donor in good health. CDR3s include the opening cysteine and the closing phenylalanine or tryptophan. A D gene is named only where the DNA matches it firmly. Only part of the rows carry a size: once, few, many, or a class if the clone is expanded.

size	D	J	V	CDR3	DNA
.	TRBD2	TRBJ2-3	TRBV7-9	CVSSFVAGGTQYF	TGTGTCAGCAGCTTCGTCGCGGGAGGCACGCAGTATTTT
.	.	TRBJ2-1	TRBV20-1	CSASSAGRAYNEQFF	TGCAGTGCTTCCTCGGCGGGAAGGGCCTACAATGAGCAGTTCTTC
.	.	TRBJ2-7	TRBV27	CASSLSGTFFGDEQYF	TGTGCCAGCAGTTTATCCGGGACCTTCTTTGGGGACGAGCAGTACTTC
.	.	TRBJ1-1	TRBV12-3/TRBV12-4	CASSHTSNTEAFF	TGTGCCAGCAGTCACACATCGAACACTGAAGCTTTCTTT
few	.	TRBJ1-5	TRBV2	CASSEEFQGGQPQHF	TGTGCCAGCAGTGAGGAGTTCCAGGGTGGCCAGCCCCAGCATTTT
.	.	TRBJ2-7	TRBV29-1	CSVDLDTGYEQYF	TGCAGCGTTGATCTGGACACTGGTTACGAGCAGTACTTC
.	.	TRBJ2-4	TRBV28	CASSGGVVKNIQYF	TGTGCCAGCTCCGGAGGGGTGGTCAAAAACATTCAGTACTTC
few	.	TRBJ2-3	TRBV30	CAWSVPVGTDTQYF	TGTGCCTGGAGTGTACCGGTTGGCACAGATACGCAGTATTTT
few	.	TRBJ2-3	TRBV12-3/TRBV12-4	CASSLSGSGGDTQYF	TGTGCCAGCAGTTTGAGCGGGTCCGGCGGAGATACGCAGTATTTT
few	.	TRBJ2-1	TRBV7-6	CASSLTAELANNEQFF	TGTGCCAGCAGCTTAACGGCAGAGCTAGCGAACAATGAGCAGTTCTTC
.	TRBD1	TRBJ1-3	TRBV2	CASSEVLIGDRAVESSGNTIYF	TGTGCCAGCAGTGAAGTTCTAATTGGGGACAGGGCTGTCGAGAGCTCTGGAAACACCATATATTTT
few	TRBD2	TRBJ2-5	TRBV20-1	CSARTSGRETQYF	TGCAGTGCCCGGACTAGCGGGAGAGAGACCCAGTACTTC
few	.	TRBJ2-7	TRBV29-1	CSVVRENYEQYF	TGCAGCGTTGTTCGGGAAAACTACGAGCAGTACTTC
few	TRBD2	TRBJ2-7	TRBV28	CASKATLATTYEQYF	TGTGCCAGCAAGGCCACACTAGCGACCACCTACGAGCAGTACTTC
few	.	TRBJ2-7	TRBV7-9	CASSQGNLEQYF	TGTGCCAGCAGCCAAGGAAACCTCGAGCAGTACTTC
few	.	TRBJ2-3	TRBV10-3	CAISESTGLDTQYF	TGTGCCATCAGTGAGTCAACGGGCCTGGATACGCAGTATTTT
few	.	TRBJ2-1	TRBV14	CASSQDLGQGHGQFF	TGTGCCAGCAGCCAAGATCTAGGTCAGGGTCATGGGCAGTTCTTC
.	.	TRBJ2-2	TRBV12-3/TRBV12-4	CASSPLIPTNTGELFF	TGTGCCAGCAGTCCCCTAATACCTACGAACACCGGGGAGCTGTTTTTT
.	TRBD1	TRBJ2-1	TRBV5-5	CASSGRQGFDEQFF	TGTGCCAGCAGCGGACGACAGGGGTTCGATGAGCAGTTCTTC
.	TRBD2	TRBJ2-7	TRBV4-1	CASSQGLAGVYEQYF	TGCGCCAGCAGCCAAGGACTAGCGGGGGTCTACGAGCAGTACTTC
few	.	TRBJ2-1	TRBV4-1	CASSQDRDPYNEQFF	TGCGCCAGCAGCCAAGATCGGGACCCCTACAATGAGCAGTTCTTC
few	.	TRBJ2-2	TRBV7-9	CASSSTGTGELFF	TGTGCCAGCAGCTCCACGGGCACCGGGGAGCTGTTTTTT
few	.	TRBJ1-5	TRBV9	CASSRAGNQPQHF	TGTGCCAGCAGCAGGGCGGGCAATCAGCCCCAGCATTTT
.	.	TRBJ2-3	TRBV27	CASEMGGSSTDTQYF	TGTGCCAGCGAAATGGGGGGATCTAGCACAGATACGCAGTATTTT
few	.	TRBJ1-3	TRBV28	CASKLPDRSSGNTIYF	TGTGCCAGTAAATTGCCCGACAGGAGCTCTGGAAACACCATATATTTT
few	TRBD1	TRBJ1-6	TRBV27	CASSLIRDRGNSPLHF	TGTGCCAGCAGTTTAATACGGGACAGGGGTAATTCACCCCTCCACTTT
once	.	TRBJ1-1	TRBV28	CASSPPDGGRLGTEAFF	TGTGCCAGCAGTCCTCCCGACGGGGGGCGGCTCGGAACTGAAGCTTTCTTT
few	.	TRBJ2-1	TRBV7-9	CASSPPDGLKWGNEQFF	TGTGCCAGCAGCCCCCCGGACGGGCTAAAATGGGGGAATGAGCAGTTCTTC
.	.	TRBJ2-2	TRBV30	CAWSAPGLSNTGELFF	TGTGCCTGGAGCGCTCCGGGACTTTCGAACACCGGGGAGCTGTTTTTT
.	.	TRBJ2-5	TRBV29-1	CSVEIETQYF	TGCAGCGTTGAAATCGAGACCCAGTACTTC
few	.	TRBJ2-7	TRBV28	CASRSRPRNPTYEQYF	TGTGCCAGCAGATCCCGACCCCGGAATCCGACCTACGAGCAGTACTTC
.	.	TRBJ2-2	TRBV7-3	CASSSTTGELFF	TGTGCCAGCAGCTCGACCACCGGGGAGCTGTTTTTT
few	.	TRBJ1-1	TRBV29-1	CSVDAEAFF	TGCAGCGTTGACGCTGAAGCTTTCTTT
.	.	TRBJ2-1	TRBV19	CASSAEGVVNEQFF	TGTGCCAGCTCAGCGGAGGGGGTAGTTAATGAGCAGTTCTTC
.	TRBD2	TRBJ2-1	TRBV28	CASKLAGGLGNEQFF	TGTGCCAGCAAACTAGCGGGAGGGCTGGGAAATGAGCAGTTCTTC
.	.	TRBJ2-1	TRBV12-3/TRBV12-4	CATLFITRLNEQFF	TGTGCCACCCTTTTTATAACAAGATTGAATGAGCAGTTCTTC
.	TRBD2	TRBJ2-3	TRBV2	CASSARTSALTDTQYF	TGTGCCAGCAGTGCCAGGACTAGCGCACTCACAGATACGCAGTATTTT
.	TRBD2	TRBJ2-1	TRBV6-1	CASSEFRLAGGVRREQFF	TGTGCCAGCAGTGAATTTAGACTAGCGGGAGGCGTTCGGCGTGAGCAGTTCTTC
.	.	TRBJ2-2	TRBV27	CASSWGEGGELFF	TGTGCCAGCAGTTGGGGTGAGGGCGGGGAGCTGTTTTTT